Only a few counts were recorded for the clone carrying this T cell receptor (beta chain). Those patients with uncontrolled infection, other autoimmune disease, pregnancy or lactation were excluded. The investigators amplified TCR beta CDR3 regions from RNA transcripts. The primer set for the first-round RT-PCR of the TCR CDR3 was HTBI. TCRdb redid the calling of the multiplex PCR reads with MiXCR, one entry per CDR3 protein. The repertoire holds roughly 200,000 distinct CDR3 sequences, with approximately 16% as singletons. The sample originates from a study of T cells in Graves' hyperthyroidism and ophthalmopathy. The CDR3 is made up of 16 amino acids.

The sequence was collected from a man aged 35-49 years with Graves' hyperthyroidism. The sample was blood. The chain joins TRBV3-2 to TRBJ1-5; TRBD1, the table's D call, was not compared with the DNA. TRBV3-2 is marked as a pseudogene. The CDR3 nucleotides are TGTGCCAGCAGCCAACCAGGACAGGGGGCTAATCAGCCCCAGCATTTT. As protein: CASSQPGQGANQPQHF.